This T cell receptor (beta chain) was found in a study of T cell responses to AZD1222 COVID-19 vaccine. Study outcomes and limitations: Vaccination with two AZD1222 doses was followed by a rise in Spike-specific TCR breadth and depth. The donor group comprised mostly white British people and more females; the analysis possibly underestimated clonal diversity.

Comment on this clone: Its specificity is not known.

The CDR3 sequence is 11 residues long. V was pared by 10 bases and J by 12 bases, with 16 bases between. Germline V gene lookup returns CDR1 LNHDA and CDR2 SQIVND (reference sequence). Produced via immunoSEQ multiplex PCR; TCRdb's table is partial and in-frame only. The data show some 130,000 clones, with 90% to 95% seen just once and under 2% held by the top ten. The sequence came from an adult in good health. The material sequenced was peripheral blood, taken on day 0 of AZD1222 vaccination. The V and J genes are TRBV19 and TRBJ1-5, with a possible D match to TRBD1 (5 bases). The CDR3 coding sequence is TGTGCCACCCATGTCGGGGACTACCAGCATTTT. Protein sequence: CATHVGDYQHF.